This T cell receptor (beta chain) was documented in a study of neurological immune-mediated disorders. The ends were cut back, 2 bases at V and 5 bases at J, with 12 bases in the middle. This CDR3 has 14 residues. Germline CDR1 is MNHEY and CDR2 is SVGEGT. 5'RACE employing 10-nucleotide random UMIs yielded the cDNA. A single record per CDR3 protein comes from TCRdb applying MiXCR to the 5' RACE reads. The sample contains 95,000 to 150,000 distinct CDR3 sequences, 3% to 3.5% of which appear only once. This clonotype was detected only a few times. Its antigen is unidentified. A much larger clone lies one base from this, so it may be a read error. Findings and caveats of the study: The level of TCR clonal expansion was highest in patients with HTLV-1-associated myelopathy and lowest in multiple sclerosis, where it fell below the level seen in healthy controls. The multiple sclerosis repertoire cluster had no clinical or MRI correlate.

The receptor comes from a woman younger than 45 with multiple sclerosis. This sequence joins TRBV6-2 or TRBV6-3 and TRBJ1-1; maybe TRBD1 (5 bases). Sequences were obtained from PBMCs. CDR3 coding DNA: TGTGCCAGCAGTTACCCACGCGGGGGAACTGAAGCTTTCTTT. This translates into CASSYPRGGTEAFF.